This paragraph reports one TCR beta chain. The sample comes from a study of blood T cell repertoires in COVID-19. Study as a whole: Researchers got acute and convalescent COVID-19 samples from the United States, Italy and Spain.

Germline CDR1 MDHEN, CDR2 SYDVKM. The CDR3 covers 14 residues. The ends lost 5 bases at V and 7 bases at J; junction bases unmatched: 8. In the authors' workflow: Estimation of nucleated cell counts was performed using reference gene primer amplification. The assay was immunoSEQ multiplex PCR, and TCRdb's table has in-frame clones only and misses some. V and J calls and clone size are given by that table; D and trimming were obtained from the DNA. In the table there are approximately 71,000 clones, just over 90% of which are singletons. Sample: peripheral blood. The rearrangement joins TRBV28 to TRBJ2-3; 8 nucleotides line up with TRBD2. The source of this sequence is a woman between 18 and 29 years old with acute or convalescent COVID-19. The CDR3 is CASSTISGANTQYF. The CDR3 DNA is TGTGCCAGCAGTACTATTAGCGGGGCTAATACGCAGTATTTT.